This TCR beta chain was recorded in a study of blood T cell repertoires in COVID-19 (dated by TCRdb to about 2020). Study-level background: Samples covering the acute and convalescent phases of COVID-19 were provided by collaborators in the United States, Italy and Spain. Where HLA class I and class II types were available, the types were taken from metadata supplied by the sample provider, not from assay-based typing. The prospective study material was composed of cDNA or gDNA derived from T cells, B-cell-depleted T cells, or PBMCs. The samples were drawn from two sources: the first 160 participants of the ongoing ImmuneRACE study, and 1,200 or so subjects contributed by 6 global collaborators. Nearly every sample came with metadata listing a de-identified subject ID, COVID-19 status, age in years and sex. The repertoires were released in a freely available public database intended as a resource for research on the immune response to SARS-CoV-2. The dataset comprised deeply sampled blood TCRbeta repertoires from subjects exposed to, actively infected with, or recovered from COVID-19.

General study outcomes and caveats: The quantity of clinical and demographic metadata differed by source and by participant and was supplied without curation.

TCRbeta CDR3 regions were amplified from genomic DNA by means of the immunoSEQ Assay, a bias-controlled multiplex PCR. The authors processed their data as follows. The number of nucleated cells in each sample was estimated by amplification of reference gene primers within the assay. To quantify the absolute abundance of each unique TCRbeta CDR3 rearrangement, sequence reads were collapsed and filtered. Productive Simpson clonality was computed per sample as the square root of Simpson's diversity index over productive rearrangements. What TCRdb holds here is the immuneACCESS table cut down to in-frame rearrangements. Part of the clones is not present; checked against another copy, under half of the missing clones reflect an unresolved V gene, and the others are unexplained. Clone size and the V and J calls come from that table; the DNA yielded D and trimming. Counted in this sample were roughly 130,000 clones; roughly 89% of them appeared once. 7% to 9.5% of the sample is in the top ten clones.

In Seattle, one collaborating source enrolled patients while the infection was active and tracked those patients longitudinally over the course of disease. The collaborating institutions used their own protocols to collect whole blood in K2EDTA tubes. Collaborator samples were shipped for TCRbeta analysis as frozen whole blood, isolated PBMCs, or DNA extracted from either sample type. Per the germline V gene, MNHEY is the CDR1 and SVGEGT is the CDR2. The cysteine opens and the phenylalanine closes a CDR3 of 19 amino acids. Only the CDR3 region is kept as DNA, spanning 57 bases read in frame from base 1. Germline trimming amounts to 6 bases on V and 0 bases on J, with 12 as the count of junction bases outside the gene matches. A note on this clone: Its antigen is unknown. Base qualities are not recorded, but no much larger clone differs from it by a single base.

The V gene is TRBV6-2 or TRBV6-3 and the J gene is TRBJ2-3, and 13 junction bases match TRBD2. The clonotype originates from a man aged 30-40 years with COVID-19, enrolled during active disease. Sequencing was performed on peripheral blood. CDR3 protein: CASSRGLAGKAWSTDTQYF. The sequence in DNA is TGTGCCAGCAGCCGGGGACTAGCGGGAAAGGCGTGGAGCACAGATACGCAGTATTTT.